This TCR beta chain originates from a study of cytomegalovirus exposure and HLA in healthy donors. Study-wide points: HLA alleles were associated with 15,000 to 20,000 TCR beta sequences in a later analysis at 0.05 false discovery rate. Presence/absence analyses rested on an assumption that sequencing depth was roughly uniform across donors. Previous analysis showed most TCR beta V segments were productive about 90% or about 30% of the time. Later findings reportedly placed an Asian-associated ancestry cluster below the roughly 670-donor mean for N-insertions.

The germline gives CDR1 KGHSH, CDR2 LQKENI. V lost 3 bases and J lost 7, with 6 bases in between. CDR3 length: 12 amino acids. Of note for this clone: Its antigen is as yet unknown.

Use of 60 Vbeta and 13 Jbeta primers characterized the PCR. Produced via immunoSEQ multiplex PCR; TCRdb's table is partial and in-frame only. The sample carries approximately 160,000 clones, 68% recorded once. The chain uses TRBV18 and TRBJ1-4; D not resolved. This receptor was taken from a middle-aged man in good health and CMV-seronegative. The sample consisted of PBMCs. The DNA of the CDR3 is TGTGCCAGCTCACCGCGAGCTGAAAAACTGTTTTTT. As protein: CASSPRAEKLFF.